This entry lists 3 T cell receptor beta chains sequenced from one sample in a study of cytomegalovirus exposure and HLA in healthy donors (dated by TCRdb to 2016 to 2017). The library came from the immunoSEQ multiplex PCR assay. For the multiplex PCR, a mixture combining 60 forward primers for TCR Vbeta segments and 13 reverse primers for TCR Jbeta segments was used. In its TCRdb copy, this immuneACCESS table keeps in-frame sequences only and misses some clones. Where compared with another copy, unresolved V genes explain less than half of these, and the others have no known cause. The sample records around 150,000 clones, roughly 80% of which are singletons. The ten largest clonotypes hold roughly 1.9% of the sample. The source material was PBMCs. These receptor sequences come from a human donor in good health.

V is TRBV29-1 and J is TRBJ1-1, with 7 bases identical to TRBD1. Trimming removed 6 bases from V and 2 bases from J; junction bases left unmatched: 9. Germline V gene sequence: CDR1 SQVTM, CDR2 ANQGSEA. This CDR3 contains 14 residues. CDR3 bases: TGCAGCGTGCCTCCGGGACAGCCAAACACTGAAGCTTTCTTT. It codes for CSVPPGQPNTEAFF.

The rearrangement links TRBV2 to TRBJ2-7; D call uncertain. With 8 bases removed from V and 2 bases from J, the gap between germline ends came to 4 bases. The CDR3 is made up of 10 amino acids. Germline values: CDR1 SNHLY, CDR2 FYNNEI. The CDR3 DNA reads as TGTGCCAGCGCGACCTACGAGCAGTACTTC. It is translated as CASATYEQYF.

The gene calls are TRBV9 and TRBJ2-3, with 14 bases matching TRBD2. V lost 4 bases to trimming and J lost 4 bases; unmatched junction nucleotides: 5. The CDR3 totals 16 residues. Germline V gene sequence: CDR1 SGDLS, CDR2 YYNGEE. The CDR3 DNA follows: TGTGCCAGCAGCTTGACTAGCGGGGGGGCCCCAGATACGCAGTATTTT. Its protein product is CASSLTSGGAPDTQYF.